The T cell receptor (beta chain) under discussion was sequenced for a study of blood T cells in healthy people across ages. Trimming took 7 bases from V and 11 from J, leaving 17 bases between them. CDR3 length: 12 amino acids. Looked up from germline, CDR1 is SGHTA and CDR2 is FQGNSA. In its sample, this clonotype was seen a few times. Next came a second PCR, run for 7 to 11 cycles, which used a sample-barcoded 5' primer along with a J-beta primer mix. One entry per CDR3 protein results from TCRdb running MiXCR on the 5' RACE reads. The sample records 1.5 million to 2 million distinct CDR3 sequences, around half being singletons.

The sample consisted of blood. The chain couples TRBV7-2 to TRBJ1-1; D might be TRBD1 (5 bases). The TCR originated in a woman aged 40 to 55 in good health. The CDR3 DNA is TGTGCCAGCATCCGAACGGGATCAGGGGCTTTCTTT. It is translated as CASIRTGSGAFF.